This record concerns one T cell receptor beta chain sequence. This specimen comes from a study of cytomegalovirus exposure and HLA in healthy donors. The primer mix had 60 Vbeta and 13 Jbeta primers. Clones were sequenced by immunoSEQ multiplex PCR, and TCRdb holds only the in-frame ones, with some missing. The table has about 100,000 clones, about 75% seen once. Germline CDR1 SEHNR, CDR2 FQNEAQ (reference sequence). J gave up 11 bases and V 1 base, and 3 bases lay outside the gene matches. This CDR3 is 12 amino acids long. The sequenced sample was PBMCs. The rearrangement joins TRBV7-9 to TRBJ1-1, with 8 bases matching TRBD1. The TCR originated in a woman aged 18-30 years in good health and CMV-seropositive. The CDR3 reads CASSLGGDRAFF. The CDR3, as DNA: TGTGCCAGCAGCTTAGGAGGGGACAGGGCTTTCTTT.